The 21 T cell receptor beta chains presented below share a single source sample, sequenced in a study of blood T cell repertoires in COVID-19. TCRdb's copy holds only in-frame clones and misses some; the assay was immunoSEQ multiplex PCR. Here the sample spans about 170,000 clones, approximately 79% being singletons. Sequenced: peripheral blood. These receptors all stem from a woman aged 80 or older with acute or convalescent COVID-19.

The CDR3 nucleotides read TGTGCCAGCAGAAGGGACAGGGGGCTTGAGGAGCTGTTTTTT. Its translation: CASRRDRGLEELFF. V gene TRBV6-6 combines with J gene TRBJ2-2; 12 bases line up with TRBD1. Germline assignment: CDR1 MNHNY and CDR2 SVGAGI (reference sequence). V shed 6 bases and J 10 bases; nucleotides not matched to a gene: 6. The CDR3 length is 14 residues.

This sequence joins TRBV29-1 and TRBJ2-1, with D perhaps matching TRBD2 (5 bases). Germline CDR1 reads SQVTM; CDR2 reads ANQGSEA. The V end lost 4 bases, the J end lost 3 bases, and 10 bases lay between the germline ends. This CDR3 is built from 13 residues. CDR3 residues: CSVAGSYYNEQFF. CDR3 sequence (DNA): TGCAGCGTTGCGGGGTCCTACTACAATGAGCAGTTCTTC.

CDR3: CATSDSTLNTEAFF. The CDR3 nucleotides are TGTGCCACCAGTGACTCGACTCTGAACACTGAAGCTTTCTTT. The V gene is TRBV24-1, the J gene TRBJ1-1; no clear D. V was cut by 4 bases and J by 0 bases, with 8 bases left in between. Per the germline V gene, CDR1 is KGHDR and CDR2 is SFDVKD. The CDR3 runs 14 residues.

This chain joins TRBV10-1 and TRBJ2-1; 11 nucleotides align to TRBD2. This CDR3 contains 16 residues. Per the germline V gene, CDR1 is WNHNN and CDR2 is SYGVQD (reference sequence). The junction had 7 bases not matched to a gene; V was cut back by 3 bases and J by 6 bases. The CDR3 nucleotides are TGCGCCAGCAGTGACCAACTAGCGGGAGTTTTCAATGAGCAGTTCTTC. It specifies CASSDQLAGVFNEQFF.

The chain couples TRBV2 to TRBJ2-1, with 10 bases identical to TRBD1. This CDR3 contains 14 residues. CDR1 is SNHLY and CDR2 is FYNNEI in the germline V gene. V lost 5 bases and J lost 6; bases outside the gene matches: 4. The CDR3 bases are TGTGCCAGCAGTCGACAGGGGGCTACCAATGAGCAGTTCTTC. It specifies CASSRQGATNEQFF. Using reference TRBV2 and TRBJ2-1 for the parts outside the CDR3, the full variable domain is EPEVTQTPSHQVTQMGQEVILRCVPISNHLYFYWYRQILGQKVEFLVSFYNNEISEKSEIFDDQFSVERPDGSNFTLKIRSTKLEDSAMYFCASSRQGATNEQFFGPGTRLTVL.

The chain has TRBV4-3 and TRBJ2-3, with 7 bases aligning to TRBD1. CDR1 is LGHNA and CDR2 is YSLEER in the germline V gene. The CDR3 length is 16 residues. V dropped 0 bases and J dropped 2; count of bases not matched to a gene: 5. CDR3 in amino acids: CASSQDWGQLTDTQYF. The CDR3 nucleotides are TGCGCCAGCAGCCAAGATTGGGGACAGCTCACAGATACGCAGTATTTT.

The chain combines TRBV18 with TRBJ2-7; 9 positions match TRBD1. The V segment lost 2 bases and the J segment 3 bases; nucleotides outside the gene matches: 11. Germline CDR1 reads KGHSH; CDR2 reads LQKENI. The CDR3 has 17 amino acids. The CDR3 reads CASSPGSYGQGFYEQYF. As DNA, the CDR3 is TGTGCCAGCTCACCAGGGTCGTACGGACAGGGGTTCTACGAGCAGTACTTC.

The chain's CDR3 is CASSDRLAKFF. Here the CDR3 DNA reads TGTGCCAGCAGCGACCGACTAGCAAAGTTCTTC. The rearrangement links TRBV6-2 or TRBV6-3 to TRBJ2-1; TRBD2 matches at 7 bases. Trimming cost V 6 bases and J 14 bases; bases outside gene matches: 7. There are 11 residues in the CDR3. Germline V gives CDR1 MNHEY, CDR2 SVGEGT.

This chain joins TRBV7-6 and TRBJ2-1, with D perhaps matching TRBD2 (6 bases). CDR1 is SGHVS, CDR2 FNYEAQ, per germline. The V gene lost 5 bases and the J gene lost 9 bases, with 20 bases spanning the gap. The CDR3 contains 15 residues. CDR3 sequence reads: CASSQTGDIRGEQFF. The CDR3, as DNA: TGTGCCAGCAGCCAAACGGGAGACATCAGAGGTGAGCAGTTCTTC.

V and J are TRBV19 and TRBJ1-3; D is ambiguous. The V end was cut by 10 bases, the J end by 0 bases, with 7 bases between. Germline CDR1 reads LNHDA; CDR2 reads SQIVND (reference sequence). This CDR3 is built from 12 residues. The CDR3 is CATSRSGNTIYF. For the CDR3, the DNA is TGTGCCACCTCCCGCTCTGGAAACACCATATATTTT.

V usage is TRBV6-2 or TRBV6-3 and J usage is TRBJ2-1, with 9 bases fitting TRBD2. Germline CDR1 and CDR2: MNHEY and SVGEGT. The CDR3 length is 19 residues. V lost 2 bases, J lost 2 bases, and 13 bases stayed unmatched. The chain's CDR3 is CASSYERGIGGRAYNEQFF. The CDR3 DNA sequence: TGTGCCAGCAGTTACGAGAGAGGGATTGGCGGGAGGGCCTACAATGAGCAGTTCTTC.

The J gene is TRBJ1-2, the V gene TRBV25-1; a weak D match, TRBD1 (5 bases). Germline V gives CDR1 MGHDK, CDR2 SYGVNS. The CDR3 is 14 residues long. V was trimmed by 5 bases and J by 4 bases, leaving 14 bases between them. CDR3 bases: TGTGCCAGCAGTCTCGGCAGGGAAGGCTATGGCTACACCTTC. Its protein product is CASSLGREGYGYTF.

This rearrangement joins TRBV27 to TRBJ1-2; 8 bases agree with TRBD1. The CDR3 runs to 18 residues. The germline V gene has CDR1 MNHEY and CDR2 SMNVEV (reference sequence). V was clipped by 4 bases and J by 2 bases; unmatched bases: 15. CDR3 residues: CASSSNRDRTYFNYGYTF. The CDR3 DNA reads TGTGCCAGCAGTTCCAACCGGGACAGGACATATTTCAACTATGGCTACACCTTC.

CDR3 region: CASSRSAGTRSTDTQYF. CDR3 nucleotide sequence: TGTGCCAGCAGTCGATCCGCCGGGACTAGGAGCACAGATACGCAGTATTTT. This chain connects TRBV11-2 to TRBJ2-3, with 8 bases lining up with TRBD2. This CDR3 has 17 amino acids. Unmatched junction bases numbered 11, after V lost 6 bases and J lost 0 bases. Per the germline V gene, CDR1 is SGHAT and CDR2 is FQNNGV.

The V call is TRBV6-5, the J call TRBJ2-3, with D tentatively TRBD1 (6 bases). V dropped 6 bases and J dropped 5 bases, with 15 bases sitting between them. Per germline, CDR1 MNHEY and CDR2 SVGAGI. This CDR3 is 14 amino acids long. CDR3 amino acids: CASRGTRSGDTQYF. The CDR3 nucleotides are TGTGCCAGCAGGGGGACAAGGAGCGGAGATACGCAGTATTTT.

The chain combines TRBV10-3 with TRBJ1-4; D not resolved. Trimming stripped 2 bases from V and 11 bases from J, with 12 bases between. Germline assignment: CDR1 ENHRY and CDR2 SYGVKD. The CDR3 contains 13 residues. In DNA, the CDR3 is TGTGCCATCAGTGAGGAGGGAATTGGGAAACTGTTTTTT. Translating gives CAISEEGIGKLFF.

The rearrangement links TRBV2 to TRBJ2-3, with 7 nucleotides matching TRBD2. CDR1 is SNHLY, CDR2 FYNNEI, per germline. The CDR3 runs 16 residues. V shed 5 bases and J 0 bases; nucleotides not matched to a gene: 8. CDR3 in DNA: TGTGCCAGCAGTTCTTCACTAGCGATCAGCACAGATACGCAGTATTTT. It yields the protein CASSSSLAISTDTQYF. The full variable domain, with the rest looked up from reference TRBV2 and TRBJ2-3, is EPEVTQTPSHQVTQMGQEVILRCVPISNHLYFYWYRQILGQKVEFLVSFYNNEISEKSEIFDDQFSVERPDGSNFTLKIRSTKLEDSAMYFCASSSSLAISTDTQYFGPGTRLTVL.

The V and J genes are TRBV29-1 and TRBJ2-7, with D possibly being TRBD2 (5 bases). V was clipped by 6 bases and J by 12 bases, with 21 bases between them. This CDR3 is 12 amino acids long. Per the germline V gene, CDR1 is SQVTM and CDR2 is ANQGSEA. The CDR3 DNA follows: TGCAGCGTCGAAACCCCCGGGGATCTTCGGTACTTC. It translates to CSVETPGDLRYF.

There are a few counts of this clone. This rearrangement joins TRBV9 to TRBJ2-5; 9 bases are shared with TRBD1. J gave up 5 bases and V 3 bases, and 8 bases lay outside the gene matches. Germline-derived CDR1 and CDR2 are SGDLS and YYNGEE. CDR3 size: 15 residues. CDR3 coding DNA: TGTGCCAGCAGCGCTCGGGGACAGGGTGGTGAGACCCAGTACTTC. As protein: CASSARGQGGETQYF.

The V call is TRBV6-5, the J call TRBJ2-1; 12 nucleotides match TRBD2. This CDR3 has 14 amino acids. The junction had 7 bases not matched to a gene; V was cut back by 5 bases and J by 11 bases. CDR1 and CDR2 from the germline V gene are MNHEY and SVGAGI. CDR3 loop: CASSRTSGTYKQFF. The CDR3, as DNA: TGTGCCAGCAGTCGGACTAGCGGGACCTATAAGCAGTTCTTC.

V and J are TRBV19 and TRBJ1-6; TRBD1 is a possible D gene (6 bases). The CDR3 runs to 14 residues. Germline loops: CDR1 LNHDA, CDR2 SQIVND (reference sequence). The ends were cut back, 4 bases at V and 7 bases at J, with 11 bases in the middle. CDR3 residues: CASSTGERNSPLHF. CDR3 coding DNA: TGTGCCAGTAGTACAGGGGAGAGGAATTCACCCCTCCACTTT.